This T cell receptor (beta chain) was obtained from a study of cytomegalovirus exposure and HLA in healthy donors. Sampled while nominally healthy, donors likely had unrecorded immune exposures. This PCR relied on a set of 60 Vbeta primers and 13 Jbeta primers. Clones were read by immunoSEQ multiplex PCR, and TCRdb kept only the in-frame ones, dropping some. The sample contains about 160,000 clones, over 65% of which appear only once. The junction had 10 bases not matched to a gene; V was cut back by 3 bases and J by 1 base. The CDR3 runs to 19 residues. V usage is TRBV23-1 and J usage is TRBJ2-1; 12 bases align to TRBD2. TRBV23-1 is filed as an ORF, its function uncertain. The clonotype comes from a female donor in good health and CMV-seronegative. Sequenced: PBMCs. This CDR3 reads CASSHRTSGVAGSYNEQFF. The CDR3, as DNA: TGCGCCAGCAGTCATCGGACTAGCGGGGTAGCCGGGTCCTACAATGAGCAGTTCTTC.